The 29 T cell receptor beta chains in this list originate from one sample, sequenced in a study of T cells after yellow fever vaccination. TCRdb ran MiXCR on the 5' RACE reads and lists one entry per CDR3 protein. The data show roughly 100,000 distinct CDR3 sequences, roughly 10% seen once. The sequenced sample was CD8+ T cells not binding an NS4B(214-222) dextramer, sorted from PBMCs, obtained less than 18 days after the first yellow fever vaccination. These receptor sequences come from a young man who received the YFV17D yellow fever vaccine.

The V and J genes are TRBV4-1 and TRBJ1-6, with D unclear. V lost 1 base and J lost 6, with 13 bases in between. This CDR3 contains 16 residues. The germline gives CDR1 MGHRA, CDR2 YSYEKL. This CDR3 reads CASSQVTGVGNSPLHF. The DNA for the CDR3 is TGCGCCAGCAGCCAAGTTACGGGAGTTGGTAATTCACCCCTCCACTTT.

V gene TRBV20-1 combines with J gene TRBJ2-3; TRBD1 aligns across 8 bases. Germline CDR1 reads DFQATT; CDR2 reads SNEGSKA (reference sequence). This CDR3 contains 13 residues. V was clipped by 5 bases and J by 4 bases; unmatched bases: 5. CDR3 in DNA: TGCAGTGCTGCGGACAGGGCTTCAGATACGCAGTATTTT. Its protein is CSAADRASDTQYF.

V is TRBV20-1 and J is TRBJ1-1; D might be TRBD1 (6 bases). Per germline, CDR1 DFQATT and CDR2 SNEGSKA (reference sequence). The CDR3 has 14 amino acids. Deletions cut 2 bases from V and 7 bases from J, with 17 bases between. The CDR3 protein is CSARHRTEPNEAFF. The CDR3 nucleotides read TGCAGTGCTAGACACCGGACAGAACCGAATGAAGCTTTCTTT.

This rearrangement joins TRBV19 to TRBJ2-7; D is perhaps TRBD2 (5 bases). This CDR3 spans 14 amino acids. The V and J ends lost 5 bases and 0 bases respectively, with 11 bases between them. Germline V gene sequence: CDR1 LNHDA, CDR2 SQIVND (reference sequence). The chain's CDR3 is CASSEPGTSYEQYV. DNA for the CDR3: TGTGCCAGTAGTGAGCCGGGAACCTCCTACGAGCAGTACGTC.

This chain connects TRBV14 to TRBJ2-5, with D possibly matching TRBD1 (7 bases). CDR1 SGHDN and CDR2 FVKESK come from the germline V gene. Trimming took 2 bases from V and 4 from J, leaving 17 bases between them. This CDR3 is built from 16 residues. The CDR3 protein is CASSQRMTGRPETQYF. CDR3 nucleotides: TGTGCCAGCAGCCAAAGGATGACAGGGAGGCCAGAGACCCAGTACTTC.

This chain connects TRBV5-1 to TRBJ1-1; D perhaps matches TRBD1 (5 bases). There are 12 residues in the CDR3. Germline V CDR1 and CDR2: SGHRS, YFSETQ. V was cut by 1 base and J by 10 bases, with 11 bases left in between. The CDR3 sequence is CASSLLGVGAFF. Here the CDR3 DNA reads TGCGCCAGCAGCTTGTTAGGGGTTGGAGCTTTCTTT.

The rearrangement uses TRBV7-3 and TRBJ2-1; D is possibly TRBD2 (6 bases). Germline values: CDR1 SGHTA, CDR2 FQGTGA. CDR3 size: 15 residues. V lost 5 bases and J 5 bases, leaving 16 bases between the germline ends. In DNA, the CDR3 is TGTGCCAGCAGCCCCCGGGACTTGACTGACAATGAGCAGTTCTTC. This gives the protein CASSPRDLTDNEQFF.

The chain carries TRBV9 and TRBJ2-7, with 7 bases lining up with TRBD1. Losses at the gene ends were 3 bases for V and 6 bases for J; bases not matched to a gene: 12. CDR1 is SGDLS and CDR2 is YYNGEE in the germline V gene. The CDR3 totals 15 residues. CDR3 in amino acids: CASSEQAGRGSEQYF. CDR3 DNA: TGTGCCAGCAGCGAACAGGCTGGCAGGGGGTCCGAGCAGTACTTC. The whole variable domain, remainder taken from reference TRBV9 and TRBJ2-7, is DSGVTQTPKHLITATGQRVTLRCSPRSGDLSVYWYQQSLDQGLQFLIQYYNGEERAKGNILERFSAQQFPDLHSELNLSSLELGDSALYFCASSEQAGRGSEQYFGPGTRLTVT.

The V call is TRBV4-3, the J call TRBJ2-2; 7 bases align to TRBD2. Germline CDR1 LGHNA, CDR2 YSLEER. This CDR3 comprises 16 residues. Trimming removed 0 bases from V and 4 bases from J; junction bases left unmatched: 5. CDR3 amino acids: CASSQDPGGPTGELFF. The CDR3 bases are TGCGCCAGCAGCCAAGATCCGGGGGGACCCACCGGGGAGCTGTTTTTT.

The chain uses TRBV6-1 and TRBJ2-1; D may be TRBD1 or TRBD2 (5 bases each). Trimming removed 5 bases from V and 6 bases from J, with 11 bases in between. Germline lookup yields CDR1 MNHNS and CDR2 SASEGT. The CDR3 runs 13 residues. This chain's CDR3 is CASSRDPVNEQFF. The CDR3 nucleotides read TGTGCCAGCAGTAGGGACCCCGTCAATGAGCAGTTCTTC.

This clonotype was observed once. One end of the junction fails to match germline, which may point to a read error. V and J are TRBV6-2 or TRBV6-3 and TRBJ2-3, with D uncertain. This CDR3 spans 14 amino acids. The V gene's germline CDR1 is MNHEY and CDR2 SVGEGT. The CDR3 coding sequence is TGTGCCAGCGGTAGTAACTATAGCACAAATACGCAGTATTTT. Encoded protein: CASGSNYSTNTQYF.

The sample holds a few counts of this clonotype. The V and J genes are TRBV6-5 and TRBJ1-1; perhaps TRBD1 as D (5 bases). CDR1 is MNHEY and CDR2 is SVGAGI in the germline V gene. CDR3 length: 14 amino acids. Trimming cost V 2 bases and J 3 bases, with 10 bases left between them. The CDR3 reads CASSYGARYTEAFF. The CDR3 bases are TGTGCCAGCAGTTACGGGGCGAGATACACTGAAGCTTTCTTT.

J is TRBJ2-6 and V is TRBV4-3; D possibly matches TRBD1 or TRBD2 (6 bases each). This CDR3 is built from 18 residues. The germline gives CDR1 LGHNA, CDR2 YSLEER. V lost 2 bases and J 0 bases, leaving 14 bases between the germline ends. The CDR3 is CASSQQQEGGSGANVLTF. The CDR3 DNA follows: TGCGCCAGCAGCCAACAGCAGGAGGGGGGCTCTGGGGCCAACGTCCTGACTTTC.

This clonotype was recorded at least ten times. The chain carries TRBV4-1 and TRBJ1-2; D uncertain. CDR3 length equals 13 residues. The germline gives CDR1 MGHRA, CDR2 YSYEKL. With 8 bases removed from V and 3 bases from J, the gap between germline ends came to 13 bases. CDR3 loop: CASGDQVYYGYTF. The CDR3 region has the DNA TGCGCCAGCGGTGATCAGGTTTACTATGGCTACACCTTC.

The chain recombines TRBV12-3 or TRBV12-4 with TRBJ2-3; D ambiguous. V lost 8 bases, J lost 5 bases, and 5 bases lay in between. This CDR3 is built from 10 residues. CDR3 nucleotide sequence: TGTGCCAGCGGAAGAGATACGCAGTATTTT. Amino acid sequence: CASGRDTQYF.

The chain carries TRBV29-1 and TRBJ2-7; 8 bases map to TRBD2. CDR1 and CDR2 from the germline V gene are SQVTM and ANQGSEA. With V trimmed by 4 bases and J by 5 bases, 4 bases remained unmatched. The CDR3 covers 12 residues. The chain's CDR3 is CSVAGGKDEQYF. CDR3 nucleotides: TGCAGCGTTGCGGGGGGGAAGGACGAGCAGTACTTC.

This clonotype was counted a few times. This chain joins TRBV4-1 and TRBJ2-5, with 8 bases aligning to TRBD1. The CDR3 spans 16 residues. Germline assignment: CDR1 MGHRA and CDR2 YSYEKL. Trimming at V came to 5 bases and at J to 5 bases, leaving 13 bases not matched to a gene. The CDR3 DNA reads TGCGCCAGCAGCTTCGACAGGGGAGAGGGCGTGGAGACCCAGTACTTC. This encodes CASSFDRGEGVETQYF.

V usage is TRBV11-3 and J usage is TRBJ2-7; D uncertain. This CDR3 has 14 amino acids. Germline-derived CDR1 and CDR2 are SGHNT and YENEEA. For the CDR3, the DNA is TGTGCCAGCAGCGTAGATCGCGGATCCTACGAGCAGTACGTC. Its protein is CASSVDRGSYEQYV.

This clonotype was seen a handful of times. The chain has TRBV5-1 and TRBJ1-2; D perhaps matches TRBD1 (6 bases). V dropped 2 bases and J dropped 3 bases, with 14 bases sitting between them. Germline V gene data show CDR1 as SGHRS and CDR2 as YFSETQ. The CDR3 contains 15 residues. CDR3: CASSFGSDRDYGYTF. The CDR3, as DNA: TGCGCCAGCAGCTTTGGATCGGACAGAGACTATGGCTACACCTTC.

This clonotype was observed a few times. This chain uses TRBV5-1 with TRBJ2-2, with TRBD1 matching over 9 bases. The CDR3 contains 16 residues. J gave up 4 bases and V 4 bases, and 8 bases lay outside the gene matches. From germline, CDR1 is SGHRS and CDR2 YFSETQ. The CDR3: CASSGPGQGITGELFF. The CDR3 bases are TGCGCCAGCAGCGGACCGGGACAGGGTATCACCGGGGAGCTGTTTTTT.

The J gene is TRBJ2-7, the V gene TRBV27; weak D call: TRBD2 (6 bases). Germline CDR1 is MNHEY and CDR2 is SMNVEV (reference sequence). V was shortened by 5 bases and J by 6 bases, with 14 bases between the two germline ends. The CDR3 contains 13 residues. CDR3 sequence (DNA): TGTGCCAGCAGTGCCACGGGGAGGCCCGAGCAGTACGTC. Its protein is CASSATGRPEQYV.

This clonotype was seen repeatedly, ten times or more. The V and J genes are TRBV6-6 and TRBJ1-2; D is unclear. V lost 2 bases and J 8 bases, leaving 12 bases between the germline ends. This CDR3 has 13 amino acids. Germline lookup yields CDR1 MNHNY and CDR2 SVGAGI (reference sequence). The CDR3 DNA reads TGTGCCAGCAGTTACGACCGTCTTATGGGCTACACCTTC. This gives the protein CASSYDRLMGYTF.

The CDR3 protein is CASSWGRAEAFF. CDR3 DNA sequence: TGTGCCAGCAGCTGGGGGAGGGCTGAAGCTTTCTTT. The rearrangement uses TRBV11-2 and TRBJ1-1; D possibly corresponds to TRBD1 (5 bases). Trimming pared 4 bases from V and 6 bases from J, leaving 9 bases between. The CDR3 covers 12 residues. The germline V gene has CDR1 SGHAT and CDR2 FQNNGV.

This clonotype came up a few times. This chain connects TRBV5-5 to TRBJ1-3; no reliable D call. V lost 4 bases, J lost 0 bases, and 17 bases lay in between. Germline values: CDR1 SGHKS, CDR2 YYEKEE (reference sequence). The CDR3 is 17 amino acids. Written as DNA, the CDR3 is TGTGCCAGCAGCCCCAGGACCTGGACGGACTCTGGAAACACCATATATTTT. This sequence encodes CASSPRTWTDSGNTIYF.

The V call is TRBV3-1, the J call TRBJ2-7; TRBD1 matches 7 bases. Losses at the gene ends were 1 base for V and 4 bases for J; bases not matched to a gene: 4. There are 14 residues in the CDR3. The germline CDR1 and CDR2 sequences are LGHDT and YNNKEL (reference sequence). The CDR3 DNA sequence: TGTGCCAGCAGCCAAGCGGGACAGCCTTACGAGCAGTACGTC. Translating gives CASSQAGQPYEQYV.

Only a few counts were recorded for this clonotype. This rearrangement joins TRBV24-1 to TRBJ2-5; 8 nucleotides align to TRBD1. After removal of 4 bases from V and 3 bases from J, the junction contained 3 bases not matched to a gene. Germline CDR1 is KGHDR and CDR2 is SFDVKD. The CDR3 length is 14 residues. CDR3 loop: CATSELDREETQYF. The CDR3 bases are TGTGCCACCAGTGAACTGGACAGGGAAGAGACCCAGTACTTC.

This clonotype has a count of ten or more. The chain links TRBV6-2 or TRBV6-3 to TRBJ1-1, with D perhaps TRBD1 (5 bases). Germline loops: CDR1 MNHEY, CDR2 SVGEGT. V was cut by 6 bases and J by 3 bases, with 11 bases left in between. The CDR3 is 13 amino acids. As DNA, the CDR3 is TGTGCCAGCAGGTGGGGCGCCGACACTGAAGCTTTCTTT. Amino acids: CASRWGADTEAFF.

The chain employs TRBV6-2 or TRBV6-3 and TRBJ1-1, with 7 bases that match TRBD1. This CDR3 contains 15 residues. CDR1 and CDR2 (germline): MNHEY, SVGEGT. V was pared by 6 bases and J by 4 bases, with 11 bases of the junction left unmatched. The DNA of the CDR3 is TGTGCCAGCAGGATAACAGGGGCAATGGTCACTGAAGCTTTCTTT. Residues: CASRITGAMVTEAFF.

The chain couples TRBV7-2 to TRBJ2-7, with D unclear. Per germline, CDR1 SGHTA and CDR2 FQGNSA. This CDR3 contains 13 residues. The V gene lost 1 base and the J gene lost 5 bases, with 9 bases spanning the gap. CDR3 DNA: TGTGCCAGCAGCTTAGATAGGGCGGACGAGCAGTACGTC. It translates to CASSLDRADEQYV.